This T cell receptor beta chain was sequenced in a study of T cell repertoires in cytomegalovirus infection. One entry per CDR3 protein results from TCRdb running MiXCR on the reads. The sample comprises hundreds of thousands of distinct CDR3 sequences, about 11% of which are singletons, and roughly 10% rests with the top ten. V gave up 2 bases and J gave up 2 bases; unmatched junction bases: 7. In germline, CDR1 is DFQATT, CDR2 SNEGSKA (reference sequence). The CDR3 spans 16 residues. This TCR was recovered from a human donor in good health (CMV status not recorded). Some clones in this sample may be carry-over from other donors' samples. The V gene is TRBV20-1, the J gene TRBJ2-3; 10 bases are a match to TRBD2. The source material was PBMCs. CDR3: CSARSLAGVFTDTQYF. In DNA, the CDR3 is TGCAGTGCTAGATCGCTAGCGGGAGTTTTCACAGATACGCAGTATTTT.